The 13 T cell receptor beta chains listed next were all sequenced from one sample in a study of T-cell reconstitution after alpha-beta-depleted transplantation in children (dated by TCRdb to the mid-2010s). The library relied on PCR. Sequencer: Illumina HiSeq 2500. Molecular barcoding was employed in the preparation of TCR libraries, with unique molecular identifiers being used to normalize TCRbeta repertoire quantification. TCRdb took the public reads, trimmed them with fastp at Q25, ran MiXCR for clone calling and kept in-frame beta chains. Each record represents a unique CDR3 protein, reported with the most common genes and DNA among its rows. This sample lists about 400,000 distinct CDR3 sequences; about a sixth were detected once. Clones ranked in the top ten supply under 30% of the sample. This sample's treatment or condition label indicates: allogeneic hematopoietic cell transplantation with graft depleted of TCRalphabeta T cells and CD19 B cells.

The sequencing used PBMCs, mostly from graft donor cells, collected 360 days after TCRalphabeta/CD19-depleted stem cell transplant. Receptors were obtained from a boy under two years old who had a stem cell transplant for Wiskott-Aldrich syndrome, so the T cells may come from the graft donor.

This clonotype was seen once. In DNA, the CDR3 is TGTGCCAGCAGCTTGCTAACTGGCAGTAGCACAGATACGCAGTATTTT. This codes for CASSLLTGSSTDTQYF. The chain has TRBV5-6 and TRBJ2-3; the D is unclear. Trimming removed 1 base at V and 0 bases at J, with 12 bases between. The CDR3 spans 16 residues. In germline, CDR1 is SGHDT, CDR2 YYEEEE.

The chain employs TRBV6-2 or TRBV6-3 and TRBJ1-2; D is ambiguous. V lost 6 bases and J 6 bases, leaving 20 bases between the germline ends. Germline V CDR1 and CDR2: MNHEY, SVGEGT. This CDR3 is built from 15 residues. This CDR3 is CASRVSGGITNGYTF. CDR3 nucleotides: TGTGCCAGCAGGGTTTCAGGTGGAATAACCAATGGCTACACCTTC.

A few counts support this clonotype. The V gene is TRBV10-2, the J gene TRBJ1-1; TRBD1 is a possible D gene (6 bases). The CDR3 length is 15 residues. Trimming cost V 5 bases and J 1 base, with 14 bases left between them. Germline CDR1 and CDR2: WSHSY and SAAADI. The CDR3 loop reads CASSQRTARNTEAFF. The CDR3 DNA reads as TGCGCCAGCAGTCAAAGGACAGCGAGGAACACTGAAGCTTTCTTT.

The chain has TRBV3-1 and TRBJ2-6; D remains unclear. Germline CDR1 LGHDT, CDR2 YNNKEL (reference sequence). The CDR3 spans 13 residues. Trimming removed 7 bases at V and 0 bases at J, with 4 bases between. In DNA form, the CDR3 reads TGTGCCAGCATCCTCTCTGGGGCCAACGTCCTGACTTTC. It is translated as CASILSGANVLTF.

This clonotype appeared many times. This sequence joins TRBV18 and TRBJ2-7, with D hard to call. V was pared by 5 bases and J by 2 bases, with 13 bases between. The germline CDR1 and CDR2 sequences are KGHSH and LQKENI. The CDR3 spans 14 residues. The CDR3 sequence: CASSGTSGTYEQYF. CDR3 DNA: TGTGCCAGCTCAGGAACGTCAGGTACCTACGAGCAGTACTTC.

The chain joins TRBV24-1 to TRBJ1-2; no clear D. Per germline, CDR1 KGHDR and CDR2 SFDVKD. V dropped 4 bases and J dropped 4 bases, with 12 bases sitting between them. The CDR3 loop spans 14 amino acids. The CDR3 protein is CATSDDPRVYGYTF. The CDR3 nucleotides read TGTGCCACCAGTGACGACCCGAGGGTCTATGGCTACACCTTC.

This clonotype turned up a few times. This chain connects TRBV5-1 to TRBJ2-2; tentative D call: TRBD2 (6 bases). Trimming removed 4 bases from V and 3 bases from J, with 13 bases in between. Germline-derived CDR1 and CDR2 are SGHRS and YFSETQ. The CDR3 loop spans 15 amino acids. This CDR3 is CASSPLPSDTGELFF. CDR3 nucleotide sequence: TGCGCCAGCAGCCCTCTTCCTAGCGACACCGGGGAGCTGTTTTTT.

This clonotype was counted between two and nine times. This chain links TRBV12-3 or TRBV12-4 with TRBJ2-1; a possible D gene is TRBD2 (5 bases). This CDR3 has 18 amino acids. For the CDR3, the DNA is TGTACCTTCAGTTTAGCGCTGAAGGGCCCCGTTGTCTACAATGAGCAGTTCTTC. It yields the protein CTFSLALKGPVVYNEQFF.

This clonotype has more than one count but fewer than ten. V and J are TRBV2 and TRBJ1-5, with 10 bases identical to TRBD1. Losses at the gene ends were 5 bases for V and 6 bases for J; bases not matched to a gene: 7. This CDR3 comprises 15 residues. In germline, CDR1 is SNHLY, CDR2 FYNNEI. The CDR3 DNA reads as TGTGCCAGCAGTCGACTGGGACAGGGGTTTCAGCCCCAGCATTTT. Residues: CASSRLGQGFQPQHF.

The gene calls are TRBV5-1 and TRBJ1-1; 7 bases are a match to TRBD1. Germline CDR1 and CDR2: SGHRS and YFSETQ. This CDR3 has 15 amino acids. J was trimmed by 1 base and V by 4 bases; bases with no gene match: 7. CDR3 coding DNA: TGCGCCAGCAGCGTCGCGGGACAGAAGAACACTGAAGCTTTCTTT. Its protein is CASSVAGQKNTEAFF.

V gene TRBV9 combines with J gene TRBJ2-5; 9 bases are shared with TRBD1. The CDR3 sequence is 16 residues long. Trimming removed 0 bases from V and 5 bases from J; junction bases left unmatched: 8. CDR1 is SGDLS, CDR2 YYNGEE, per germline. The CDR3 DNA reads TGTGCCAGCAGCGTAGGGGGGACAGGGAAGTACGAGACCCAGTACTTC. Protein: CASSVGGTGKYETQYF. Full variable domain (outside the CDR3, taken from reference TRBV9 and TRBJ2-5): DSGVTQTPKHLITATGQRVTLRCSPRSGDLSVYWYQQSLDQGLQFLIQYYNGEERAKGNILERFSAQQFPDLHSELNLSSLELGDSALYFCASSVGGTGKYETQYFGPGTRLLVL.

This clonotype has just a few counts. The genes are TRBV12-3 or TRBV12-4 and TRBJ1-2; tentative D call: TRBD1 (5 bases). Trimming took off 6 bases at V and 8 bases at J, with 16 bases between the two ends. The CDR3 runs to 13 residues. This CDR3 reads CASSPQGSKGYTF. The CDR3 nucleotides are TGTGCCAGCAGCCCTCAGGGTTCGAAAGGCTACACCTTC.

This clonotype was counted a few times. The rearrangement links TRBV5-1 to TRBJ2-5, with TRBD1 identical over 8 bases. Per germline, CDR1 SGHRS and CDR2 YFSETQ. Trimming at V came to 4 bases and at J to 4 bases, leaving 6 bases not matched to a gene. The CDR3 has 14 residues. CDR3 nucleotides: TGCGCCAGCAGCCGGGGACAGGATGGAGAGACCCAGTACTTC. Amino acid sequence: CASSRGQDGETQYF.